This TCR beta chain was sequenced in a study of T cell changes during pregnancy in multiple sclerosis. The CDR3 runs to 14 residues. Trimming stripped 4 bases from V and 1 base from J, with 11 bases between. Germline CDR1 is SGHDT and CDR2 is YYEEEE. Method: immunoSEQ multiplex PCR; TCRdb's copy keeps in-frame clones and lacks some. The repertoire holds over 55,000 clones, with 85% to 95% as singletons. The chain uses TRBV5-6 and TRBJ1-1; maybe TRBD1 (5 bases). This TCR derives from a female donor in good health, enrolled as a control in a pregnancy study. The sequenced sample was CD8+ T cells from peripheral blood mononuclear cells, obtained in the third trimester of pregnancy. The CDR3 loop reads CASSPMTENTEAFF. The CDR3, as DNA: TGTGCCAGCAGCCCGATGACAGAGAACACTGAAGCTTTCTTT.